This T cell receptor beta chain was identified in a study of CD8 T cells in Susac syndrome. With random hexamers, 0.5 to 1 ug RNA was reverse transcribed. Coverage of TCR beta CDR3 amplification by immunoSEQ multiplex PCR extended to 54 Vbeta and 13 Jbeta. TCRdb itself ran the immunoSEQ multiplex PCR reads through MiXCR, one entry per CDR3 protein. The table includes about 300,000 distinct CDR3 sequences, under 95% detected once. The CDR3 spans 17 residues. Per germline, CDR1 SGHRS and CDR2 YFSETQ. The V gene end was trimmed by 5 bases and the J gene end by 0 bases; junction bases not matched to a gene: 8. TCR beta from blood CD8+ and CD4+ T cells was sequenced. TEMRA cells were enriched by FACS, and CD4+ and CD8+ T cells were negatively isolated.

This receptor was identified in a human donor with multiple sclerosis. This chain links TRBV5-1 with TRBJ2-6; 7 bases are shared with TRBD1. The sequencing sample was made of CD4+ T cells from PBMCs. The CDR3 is CASRENTGASGANVLTF. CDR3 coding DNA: TGCGCCAGCAGGGAGAACACAGGGGCCTCTGGGGCCAACGTCCTGACTTTC.